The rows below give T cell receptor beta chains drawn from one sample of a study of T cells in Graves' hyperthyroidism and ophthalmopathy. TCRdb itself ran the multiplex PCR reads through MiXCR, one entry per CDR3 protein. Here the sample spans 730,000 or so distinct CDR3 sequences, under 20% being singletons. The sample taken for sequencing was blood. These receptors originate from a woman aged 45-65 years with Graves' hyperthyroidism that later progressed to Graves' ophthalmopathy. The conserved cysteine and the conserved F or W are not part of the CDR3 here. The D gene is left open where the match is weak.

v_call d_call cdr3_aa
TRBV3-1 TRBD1 ASSPLVGQGTNTEAF
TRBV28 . ASRWGSVSYEQY
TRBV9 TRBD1 ASSVGQGPGNTIY
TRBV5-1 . ASSPRSPTDTQY
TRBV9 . ASSVLGTSTDTQY
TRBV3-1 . ASSQEPGATEAF
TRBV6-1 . ASSEGENRYAYEQY
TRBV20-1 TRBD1 SAGGTGENYNEQF
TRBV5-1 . ASRKVSGNTGELF
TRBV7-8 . ASSFGRVSNQPQH
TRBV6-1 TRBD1 ASSESGTEFWSPLH
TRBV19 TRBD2 ASSIIAGSSTDTQY
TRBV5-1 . ASSLAGLEDSPLH
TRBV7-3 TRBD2 ASSRLAGSEQY
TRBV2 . ATPMAGEAREQC
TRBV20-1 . SARRQPEAF
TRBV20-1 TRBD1 SAGGTGDIYEQY
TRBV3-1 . ASSLGTHYNEQF
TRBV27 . ASSPPVGGMNEQF
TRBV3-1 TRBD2 ASSGERGPYTQY
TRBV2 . ASVKAGRWEAF
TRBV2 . ASSEETQY
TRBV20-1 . SAHPGHSNQPQH
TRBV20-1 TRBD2 SARRTSGTGELF
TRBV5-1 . ASSLAGASTDTQY
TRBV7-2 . ASSYGTPQSYEQY
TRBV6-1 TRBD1 ASSEVQGTEAF
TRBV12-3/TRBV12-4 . ASSSLGGSYQPQH